Reported below is one TCR beta chain. Assay: immunoSEQ multiplex PCR; the TCRdb copy retains only in-frame clones and omits some. The data contain 80,000 or so clones, around 92% of them singletons. The data originate from a study of graft-versus-host responses after intestinal transplantation. Study background: Every transplant recipient was induced with anti-thymocyte globulin, then maintained on tacrolimus and steroids for about 3 years.

V trimming: 4 bases; J trimming: 1 base; junction bases outside the gene matches: 4. The CDR3 runs 15 residues. CDR1 and CDR2 (germline): MGHRA, YSYEKL. The chain recombines TRBV4-1 with TRBJ2-1, with 7 nucleotides matching TRBD2. Here the sequenced sample was PBMCs, taken 98 days after intestinal transplantation. The sequence was collected from a human patient who received an intestinal transplant, so some T cells may come from the graft donor. CDR3 residues: CASSPGRQSYNEQFF. The CDR3 region has the DNA TGCGCCAGCAGCCCCGGGAGGCAGTCCTACAATGAGCAGTTCTTC.